These 23 T cell receptor beta chains share one sample of origin, sequenced in a study of cytomegalovirus exposure and HLA in healthy donors. Clones were sequenced by immunoSEQ multiplex PCR, and TCRdb holds only the in-frame ones, with some missing. The sample lists about 82,000 clones; 85% to 95% were seen once. The sequenced sample was PBMCs. The receptors here all came from a woman in her late teens or twenties in good health and CMV-seronegative.

V and J are TRBV19 and TRBJ2-7, with 7 bases identical to TRBD2. CDR1 is LNHDA and CDR2 is SQIVND in the germline V gene (reference sequence). Trimming at V came to 5 bases and at J to 0 bases, leaving 7 bases not matched to a gene. The CDR3 loop spans 15 amino acids. In DNA, the CDR3 is TGTGCCAGTAGTCCCGGGACGGGGGGCTCCTACGAGCAGTACTTC. Its translation is CASSPGTGGSYEQYF.

This clone was seen only once. The rearrangement links TRBV29-1 to TRBJ1-3, with a tentative D call TRBD1 (6 bases). Per germline, CDR1 SQVTM and CDR2 ANQGSEA. The V end lost 5 bases, the J end lost 2 bases, and 13 bases lay between the germline ends. This CDR3 is 14 amino acids long. In DNA form, the CDR3 reads TGCAGCGTTCTAACAGGGTACCCTGGAAACACCATATATTTT. Translation gives CSVLTGYPGNTIYF.

V is TRBV9 and J is TRBJ2-1, with TRBD1 as a possible D gene (6 bases). The CDR3 runs to 13 residues. The germline V gene encodes CDR1 SGDLS and CDR2 YYNGEE. V lost 0 bases and J lost 9, with 10 bases in between. The CDR3 region has the DNA TGTGCCAGCAGCGTAGCAGGGGTGGGTGAGCAGTTCTTC. This encodes CASSVAGVGEQFF.

V usage is TRBV9 and J usage is TRBJ2-1; TRBD2 matches at 14 bases. This CDR3 contains 17 residues. The germline V gene has CDR1 SGDLS and CDR2 YYNGEE. V was clipped by 3 bases and J by 5 bases; unmatched bases: 7. CDR3 loop: CASSAPGLAGADNEQFF. In DNA, the CDR3 is TGTGCCAGCAGCGCCCCGGGACTAGCGGGGGCCGACAATGAGCAGTTCTTC.

The chain combines TRBV7-8 with TRBJ2-1; 12 bases agree with TRBD2. Germline V CDR1 and CDR2: SGHVS, FQNEAQ. Trimming cost V 6 bases and J 4 bases; bases outside gene matches: 1. The CDR3 totals 14 residues. The chain's CDR3 is CASRTSGSYNEQFF. CDR3 in DNA: TGTGCCAGCAGGACTAGCGGGAGTTACAATGAGCAGTTCTTC.

The chain links TRBV27 to TRBJ2-7; the match to TRBD1 covers 8 bases. This CDR3 has 12 residues. V shed 9 bases, J shed 3 bases, and the junction held 4 bases outside the gene matches. Germline CDR1 MNHEY, CDR2 SMNVEV (reference sequence). CDR3 bases: TGTGCCAGTGGACAGGGAAACTACGAGCAGTACTTC. Residues: CASGQGNYEQYF.

V is TRBV4-1 and J is TRBJ2-1; 9 bases are shared with TRBD2. The CDR3 is 15 amino acids. The V gene end was trimmed by 8 bases and the J gene end by 2 bases; junction bases not matched to a gene: 7. Germline loops: CDR1 MGHRA, CDR2 YSYEKL. CDR3 in DNA: TGCGCCAGCGGGGTTAGCGGGAGTACCTACAATGAGCAGTTCTTC. Translated: CASGVSGSTYNEQFF.

The chain recombines TRBV5-5 with TRBJ1-1, with unresolved D. Between the trimmed V and J ends, which lost 5 bases and 0 bases, there was a span of 11 bases. Germline CDR1 reads SGHKS; CDR2 reads YYEKEE (reference sequence). The CDR3 runs 14 residues. This CDR3 is CASRPQEMNTEAFF. In DNA form, the CDR3 reads TGTGCCAGCAGACCTCAGGAAATGAACACTGAAGCTTTCTTT.

The chain joins TRBV5-1 to TRBJ1-2; a possible D gene is TRBD1 (6 bases). Trimming cost V 0 bases and J 2 bases, with 14 bases left between them. Germline V lookup: CDR1 SGHRS, CDR2 YFSETQ. CDR3 size: 16 residues. Here the CDR3 reads CASSLVTGSGNYGYTF. The CDR3, as DNA: TGCGCCAGCAGCTTGGTCACAGGGAGTGGGAACTATGGCTACACCTTC.

This clone was seen a single time. The rearrangement joins TRBV25-1 to TRBJ1-1; TRBD1 matches at 7 bases. CDR3 length: 14 residues. From germline, CDR1 is MGHDK and CDR2 SYGVNS. Germline trimming cut 0 bases from V and 11 bases from J; bases unmatched to any gene: 9. The CDR3 reads CASSEYSGQGEAFF. As DNA, the CDR3 is TGTGCCAGCAGTGAATATAGTGGCCAGGGGGAGGCTTTCTTT.

The J gene is TRBJ2-4, the V gene TRBV5-6; D perhaps matches TRBD2 (6 bases). V shed 6 bases and J shed 6 bases, with 13 bases lying between them. Germline V gene sequence: CDR1 SGHDT, CDR2 YYEEEE. The CDR3 has 13 residues. Here the CDR3 reads CASTIFGGNIQYF. In DNA form, the CDR3 reads TGTGCCAGCACCATTTTCGGGGGAAACATTCAGTACTTC.

The rearrangement uses TRBV18 and TRBJ1-1, with D tentatively TRBD1 (5 bases). Germline V CDR1 and CDR2: KGHSH, LQKENI. This CDR3 is built from 13 residues. Trimming stripped 3 bases from V and 4 bases from J, with 9 bases between. DNA for the CDR3: TGTGCCAGCTCACCGGGACTGGCCACTGAAGCTTTCTTT. Its translation is CASSPGLATEAFF.

This clone was counted a single time. The chain uses TRBV27 and TRBJ2-5, with TRBD2 identical over 8 bases. The CDR3 consists of 17 residues. Germline CDR1 reads MNHEY; CDR2 reads SMNVEV (reference sequence). J gave up 5 bases and V 3 bases, and 14 bases lay outside the gene matches. The CDR3 spells CASSLGRGGRPGETQYF. For the CDR3, the DNA is TGTGCCAGCAGTTTGGGTAGGGGCGGGAGGCCGGGGGAGACCCAGTACTTC.

J is TRBJ1-2 and V is TRBV7-2; D remains unclear. CDR1 SGHTA and CDR2 FQGNSA come from the germline V gene. The CDR3 loop spans 14 amino acids. V lost 2 bases to trimming and J lost 7 bases, with 14 bases between them. The CDR3 DNA sequence: TGTGCCAGCAGCTTATCAGGAACGGGAGCTGGCTACACCTTC. Protein product: CASSLSGTGAGYTF.

The rearrangement uses TRBV7-9 and TRBJ2-7; the match to TRBD1 covers 8 bases. The J segment lost 2 bases and the V segment lost 5 bases, leaving 11 bases of the junction unmatched. CDR3 length: 16 residues. Germline CDR1 and CDR2: SEHNR and FQNEAQ (reference sequence). The CDR3 spells CASSPLGQGGTYEQYF. CDR3 DNA sequence: TGTGCCAGCAGCCCACTAGGACAGGGAGGTACCTACGAGCAGTACTTC.

The gene calls are TRBV18 and TRBJ2-3, with 12 bases aligning to TRBD2. CDR1 and CDR2 from the germline V gene are KGHSH and LQKENI. The CDR3 covers 18 residues. Trimming removed 0 bases from V and 7 bases from J; junction bases left unmatched: 11. The CDR3, as DNA: TGTGCCAGCTCACCACCCCCCGGACTAGCGGGGAGTTATTATACGCAGTATTTT. Amino acid sequence: CASSPPPGLAGSYYTQYF.

This clone came up once. The CDR3 nucleotides are TGTGCCAGCAGTTTACGCAGCGGCATGGCTGATGAAAAACTGTTTTTT. Translated: CASSLRSGMADEKLFF. The chain couples TRBV27 to TRBJ1-4; D not certain. Germline V gene sequence: CDR1 MNHEY, CDR2 SMNVEV (reference sequence). V dropped 2 bases and J dropped 6 bases, with 16 bases sitting between them. The CDR3 extends over 16 amino acids. Combining the CDR3 with reference TRBV27 and TRBJ1-4 gives the whole variable domain EAQVTQNPRYLITVTGKKLTVTCSQNMNHEYMSWYRQDPGLGLRQIYYSMNVEVTDKGDVPEGYKVSRKEKRNFPLILESPSPNQTSLYFCASSLRSGMADEKLFFGSGTQLSVL.

The V call is TRBV29-1, the J call TRBJ2-7, with a weak D call TRBD1 (5 bases). CDR3 length equals 14 residues. V lost 4 bases to trimming and J lost 1 base, with 14 bases between them. Germline loops: CDR1 SQVTM, CDR2 ANQGSEA. CDR3: CSVGGRGVSYEQYF. The CDR3 DNA sequence: TGCAGCGTTGGGGGCCGTGGGGTATCCTACGAGCAGTACTTC.

The J gene is TRBJ2-3, the V gene TRBV27; 9 nucleotides line up with TRBD1. Per the germline V gene, CDR1 is MNHEY and CDR2 is SMNVEV (reference sequence). CDR3 size: 16 residues. V shed 2 bases and J 2 bases; nucleotides not matched to a gene: 5. CDR3 in amino acids: CASSLRDRVTTDTQYF. Here the CDR3 DNA reads TGTGCCAGCAGTTTACGGGACAGGGTAACCACAGATACGCAGTATTTT.

CDR3 in DNA: TGTGCCAGCAACCAAAGACAAGGCTCCTACAATGAGCAGTTCTTC. This sequence encodes CASNQRQGSYNEQFF. This chain joins TRBV5-4 and TRBJ2-1; no clear D gene. Trimming took off 6 bases at V and 0 bases at J, with 13 bases between the two ends. This CDR3 region has 15 residues. CDR1 is SGHNT, CDR2 YYREEE, per germline (reference sequence).

J is TRBJ2-2 and V is TRBV15; TRBD2 is a possible D gene (5 bases). Germline assignment: CDR1 LNHNV and CDR2 YYDKDF (reference sequence). The germline V and J ends were trimmed by 1 base and 4 bases, with 13 bases remaining between them. The CDR3 spans 16 residues. The CDR3 reads CATSRGEGPTTGELFF. Written as DNA, the CDR3 is TGTGCCACCAGCAGAGGCGAGGGCCCGACCACCGGGGAGCTGTTTTTT.

This clone has a single count. This chain connects TRBV6-5 to TRBJ2-1; maybe TRBD2 (5 bases). The germline gives CDR1 MNHEY, CDR2 SVGAGI. The CDR3 loop spans 14 amino acids. With 5 bases removed from V and 7 bases from J, the gap between germline ends came to 15 bases. In DNA form, the CDR3 reads TGTGCCAGCAGTCCAAAGGGAGTAGGGAATGAGCAGTTCTTC. Translating gives CASSPKGVGNEQFF.

J is TRBJ2-7 and V is TRBV28; D unresolved. From germline, CDR1 is MDHEN and CDR2 SYDVKM. The CDR3 runs to 16 residues. Trimming pared 7 bases from V and 0 bases from J, leaving 19 bases between. DNA of the CDR3: TGTGCCAGCACCCTAAATTCAATAAGTGCCTCCTACGAGCAGTACTTC. Its translation: CASTLNSISASYEQYF.